The subject of this entry is one T cell receptor beta chain. Its antigen is not identified. Terminally differentiated effector memory CD45RA+ cells were left out of the naive CD8 fraction, which was CD45RO-negative and positively selected for CCR7. Method: immunoSEQ multiplex PCR; TCRdb's copy keeps in-frame clones and lacks some. The data show 630,000 or so clones, roughly 98% seen once. This entry belongs to a study of shared clonotypes between healthy human individuals. General study results and limits: Naive subsets generally exceeded memory subsets in estimated richness.

The CDR3 totals 14 residues. The germline V gene has CDR1 MDHEN and CDR2 SYDVKM. With 1 base removed from V and 2 bases from J, the gap between germline ends came to 7 bases. The sequencing input was naive CD8+ T cells sorted from blood. The V gene is TRBV28, the J gene TRBJ2-3; D unclear. The sequence was collected from a man between 25 and 39 years old in good health. Here the CDR3 DNA reads TGTGCCAGCAGTTTATTGGGGAACACAGATACGCAGTATTTT. It is translated as CASSLLGNTDTQYF. The entire variable domain, with the rest obtained from reference TRBV28 and TRBJ2-3, is as follows: DVKVTQSSRYLVKRTGEKVFLECVQDMDHENMFWYRQDPGLGLRLIYFSYDVKMKEKGDIPEGYSVSREKKERFSLILESASTNQTSMYLCASSLLGNTDTQYFGPGTRLTVL.